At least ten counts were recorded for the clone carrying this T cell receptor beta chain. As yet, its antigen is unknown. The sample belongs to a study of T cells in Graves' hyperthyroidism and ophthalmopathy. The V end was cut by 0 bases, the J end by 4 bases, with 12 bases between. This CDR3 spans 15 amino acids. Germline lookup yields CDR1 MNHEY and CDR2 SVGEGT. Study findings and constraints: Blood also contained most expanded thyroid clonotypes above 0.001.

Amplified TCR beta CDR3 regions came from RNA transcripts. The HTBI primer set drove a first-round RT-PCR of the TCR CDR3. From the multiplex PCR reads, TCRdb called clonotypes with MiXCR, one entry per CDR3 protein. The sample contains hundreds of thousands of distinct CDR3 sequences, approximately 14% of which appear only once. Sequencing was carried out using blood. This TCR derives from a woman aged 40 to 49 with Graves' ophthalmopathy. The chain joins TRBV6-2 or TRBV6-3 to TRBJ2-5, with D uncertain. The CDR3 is CASSYSNSLGETQYF. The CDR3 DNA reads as TGTGCCAGCAGTTACTCGAACTCGCTGGGAGAGACCCAGTACTTC.